This T cell receptor (beta chain) was identified in a study of regulatory T cells in long-lasting Graves disease (dated by TCRdb to about 2021). The study in broad terms: Persistent Graves' disease meant more than 5 years of antithyroid drug treatment with TSH receptor autoantibodies that stayed positive. Persistent Graves' disease patients were compared with newly diagnosed Graves' disease patients by peripheral blood TCR sequencing and RNA sequencing. The study was registered as a clinical trial and conducted in China. TCR sequencing covered some 13 persistent and 20 newly diagnosed Graves' disease patients, 33 samples in total. In the clinical cohort, patients with persistent Graves' disease had used antithyroid drugs for an average of around 10 years.

Concerning this clonotype: The antigen it recognizes is unknown. Nothing much larger sits one base from this clone, and base qualities are not available.

Beyond this particular receptor, the publication reports: Only the TCR beta chain was sequenced and analyzed. TRBV28, TRBJ1-2 and TRBJ2-5 were preferentially used in persistent disease, while TRBV20-1 and TRBJ2-1 were favored in newly diagnosed disease. Persistent Graves' disease patients showed lower TCR Shannon entropy and fewer highly expanded clones than newly diagnosed patients, suggesting clonal expansion. A larger number of public clonotypes was shared among persistent patients (under 3,000) than among newly diagnosed patients (around 880). The authors acknowledged the small sample size as a limitation that may reduce accuracy. Peripheral blood alone was examined, since thyroid tissue, which constituted the primary lesion, could not be accessed.

The receptor library was made with multiplex PCR. The reads were generated on an Illumina HiSeq 4000. iRepertoire HTBI primers and Arm-PCR amplification of CDR3 regions were used to construct TCR beta libraries. PCR products were gel purified before sequencing. In the source study's methods: A total of under 80 TRBV and 14 TRBJ segments were identified across samples and were used for gene usage analysis of CDR3 amino acid clonotypes. COPE and FqMerger were used to merge the filtered high-quality paired reads into contigs. BLAST was used to align contigs to IMGT TRBV, TRBD and TRBJ reference genes, with CDR3 defined following IMGT. Clonotypes above 0.1% frequency were classified as highly expanded clones. Shannon entropy was used to measure repertoire diversity, and the Gini coefficient was used to measure V-J evenness. Clonotypes shared by more than one individual were considered public. TCRdb reran the public reads through fastp at Q25 and MiXCR, keeping productive beta chains. For every CDR3 protein sequence, its rows merge into one entry that carries the most common genes and DNA. These V and J calls are TCRdb output, not the study's own analysis. The sample table holds about 470,000 distinct CDR3 sequences, of which less than 25% were seen once. 7.8% of the sample lies in the top ten.

The CDR3 numbers 15 residues from cysteine through phenylalanine. The retained sequence is limited to the CDR3, 45 bases, with the frame set at the first base. As encoded in the germline V gene (reference sequence), CDR1 is LNHDA while CDR2 is SQIVND. Trimming takes 3 bases from V and 2 bases from J, and the germline ends sit 11 bases apart. The time point label of this sample denotes: persistent/refractory GD, antithyroid drugs over 5 years with positive TRAb. For both TCR sequencing and RNA sequencing, RNA was extracted from PBMCs using TRIzol. Graves' disease was diagnosed according to American Thyroid Association guidelines. Patients were recruited from an endocrinology department in Xi'an, China. Each patient gave roughly 10 milliliters of peripheral blood, collected in an EDTA anticoagulant tube. Ficoll Paque Plus density gradient separation was used to isolate PBMCs, and no further T cell sorting was performed. An Agilent 2100 Bioanalyzer and agarose gel were used to check RNA quality, and a NanoDrop 2000 was used to measure RNA concentration.

In this chain, TRBV19 is recombined with TRBJ1-3; a tentative D call is TRBD1 (6 bases match). This receptor was obtained from a female donor with Graves disease. The sequencing here drew on peripheral blood mononuclear cells (PBMCs), taken when the disease was refractory, from a patient treated with antithyroid drugs. In nucleotides, the sequence is TGTGCCAGTAGTATCCCCACAGGGACTGGAAACACCATATATTTT. It is translated as CASSIPTGTGNTIYF.